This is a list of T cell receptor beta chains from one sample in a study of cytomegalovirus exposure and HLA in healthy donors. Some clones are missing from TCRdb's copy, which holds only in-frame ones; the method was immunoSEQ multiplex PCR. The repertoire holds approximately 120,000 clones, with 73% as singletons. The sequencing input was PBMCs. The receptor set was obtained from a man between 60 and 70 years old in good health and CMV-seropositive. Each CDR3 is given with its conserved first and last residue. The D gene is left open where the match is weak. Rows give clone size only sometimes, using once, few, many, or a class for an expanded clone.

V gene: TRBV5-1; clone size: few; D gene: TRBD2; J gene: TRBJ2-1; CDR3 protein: CASSLSGGTYNEQFF; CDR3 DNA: TGCGCCAGCAGCCTTAGCGGGGGGACCTACAATGAGCAGTTCTTC
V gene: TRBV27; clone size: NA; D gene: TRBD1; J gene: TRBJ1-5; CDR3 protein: CASRSQGAAQPQHF; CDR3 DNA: TGTGCCAGCAGGTCACAGGGGGCAGCTCAGCCCCAGCATTTT
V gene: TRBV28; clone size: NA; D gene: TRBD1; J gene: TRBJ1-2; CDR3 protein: CASSYAGQGGLGYTF; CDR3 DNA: TGTGCCAGCAGTTACGCCGGACAGGGTGGATTGGGCTACACCTTC
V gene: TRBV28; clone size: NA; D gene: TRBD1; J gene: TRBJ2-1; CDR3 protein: CASSFRQGASYNEQFF; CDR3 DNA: TGTGCCAGCAGTTTTAGGCAGGGGGCGTCTTACAATGAGCAGTTCTTC
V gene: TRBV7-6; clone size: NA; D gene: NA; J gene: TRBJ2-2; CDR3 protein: CASSRAGNTGELFF; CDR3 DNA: TGTGCCAGCAGCAGAGCGGGGAACACCGGGGAGCTGTTTTTT
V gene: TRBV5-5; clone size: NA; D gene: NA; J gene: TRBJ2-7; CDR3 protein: CASSPWESSYEQYF; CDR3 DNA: TGTGCCAGCAGCCCCTGGGAGAGCTCCTACGAGCAGTACTTC
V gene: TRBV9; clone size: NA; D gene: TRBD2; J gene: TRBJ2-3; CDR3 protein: CASSADGLAENTQYF; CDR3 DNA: TGTGCCAGCAGCGCAGACGGACTAGCGGAGAATACGCAGTATTTT
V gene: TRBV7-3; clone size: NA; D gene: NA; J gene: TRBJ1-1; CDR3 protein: CASSLTGGANTEAFF; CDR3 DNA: TGTGCCAGCAGCTTAACTGGGGGGGCGAACACTGAAGCTTTCTTT
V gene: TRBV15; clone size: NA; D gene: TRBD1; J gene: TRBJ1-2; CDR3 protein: CATSSDRVRGGRLSYTF; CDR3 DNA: TGTGCCACCAGCAGTGACAGGGTCCGGGGTGGTAGATTAAGCTACACCTTC
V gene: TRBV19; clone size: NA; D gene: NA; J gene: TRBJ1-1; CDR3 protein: CASRGAGEAFF; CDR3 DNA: TGTGCCAGTAGGGGGGCGGGTGAAGCTTTCTTT
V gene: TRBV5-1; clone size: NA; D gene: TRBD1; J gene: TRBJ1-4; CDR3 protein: CASRKGTGENEKLFF; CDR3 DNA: TGCGCCAGCAGGAAGGGGACAGGGGAAAATGAAAAACTGTTTTTT
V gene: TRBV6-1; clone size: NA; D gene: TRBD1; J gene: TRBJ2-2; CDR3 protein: CASSVIRGSGELFF; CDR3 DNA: TGTGCCAGCAGTGTCATCAGGGGGTCCGGGGAGCTGTTTTTT
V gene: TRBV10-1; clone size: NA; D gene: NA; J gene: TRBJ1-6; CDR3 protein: CASSAGNNSPLHF; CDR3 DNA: TGCGCCAGCAGCGCAGGGAACAATTCACCCCTCCACTTT
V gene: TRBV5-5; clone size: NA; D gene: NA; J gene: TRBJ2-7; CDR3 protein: CASSQGGYEQYF; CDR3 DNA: TGTGCCAGCAGTCAAGGGGGCTACGAGCAGTACTTC
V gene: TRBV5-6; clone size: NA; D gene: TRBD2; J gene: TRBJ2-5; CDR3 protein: CASSFPGGAQETQYF; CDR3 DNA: TGTGCCAGCAGCTTCCCCGGGGGGGCCCAAGAGACCCAGTACTTC
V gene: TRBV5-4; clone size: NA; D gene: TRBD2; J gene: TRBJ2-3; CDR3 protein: CASSRTSAGGPDTQYF; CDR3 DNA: TGTGCCAGCAGCCGTACGTCGGCGGGGGGGCCAGATACGCAGTATTTT
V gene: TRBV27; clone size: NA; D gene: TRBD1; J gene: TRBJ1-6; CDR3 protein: CASSPLTGGASPLHF; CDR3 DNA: TGTGCCAGCAGCCCCCTGACAGGGGGCGCTTCACCCCTCCACTTT
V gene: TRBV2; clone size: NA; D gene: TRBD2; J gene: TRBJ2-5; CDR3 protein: CASSVFEAGKETQYF; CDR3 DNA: TGTGCCAGCAGTGTTTTTGAAGCGGGGAAAGAGACCCAGTACTTC
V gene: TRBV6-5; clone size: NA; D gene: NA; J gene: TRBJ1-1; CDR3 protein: CASSLTVNTEAFF; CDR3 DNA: TGTGCCAGCAGCCTGACAGTGAACACTGAAGCTTTCTTT
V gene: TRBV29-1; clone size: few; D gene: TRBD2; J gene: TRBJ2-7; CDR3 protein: CSVAGLKTYEQYF; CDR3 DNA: TGCAGCGTAGCGGGACTAAAAACCTACGAGCAGTACTTC
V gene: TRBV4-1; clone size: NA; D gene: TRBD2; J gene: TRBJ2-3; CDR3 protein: CASSQGGAGGGTDTQYF; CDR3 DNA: TGCGCCAGCAGCCAAGGAGGAGCGGGGGGGGGCACAGATACGCAGTATTTT
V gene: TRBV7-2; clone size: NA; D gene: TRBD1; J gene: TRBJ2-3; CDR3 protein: CASSATGGVGTDTQYF; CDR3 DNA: TGTGCCAGCAGCGCAACAGGGGGCGTCGGCACAGATACGCAGTATTTT
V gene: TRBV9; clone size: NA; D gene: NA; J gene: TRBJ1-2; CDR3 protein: CASSVQGGYGYTF; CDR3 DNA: TGTGCCAGCAGCGTACAGGGAGGCTATGGCTACACCTTC
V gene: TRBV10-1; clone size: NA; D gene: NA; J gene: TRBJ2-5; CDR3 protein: CASSDPGVETQYF; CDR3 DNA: TGCGCCAGCAGTGATCCCGGTGTGGAGACCCAGTACTTC
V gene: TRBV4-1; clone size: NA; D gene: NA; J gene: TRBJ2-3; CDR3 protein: CASSQQAQLESPQYF; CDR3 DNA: TGCGCCAGCAGCCAGCAGGCCCAACTAGAATCCCCGCAGTATTTT
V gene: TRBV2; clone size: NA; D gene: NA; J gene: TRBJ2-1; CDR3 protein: CASSESQGLGNEQFF; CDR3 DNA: TGTGCCAGCAGTGAATCCCAGGGGTTGGGGAATGAGCAGTTCTTC
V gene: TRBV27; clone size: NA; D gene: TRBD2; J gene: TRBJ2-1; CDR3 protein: CASSSWVAGGYNEQFF; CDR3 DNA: TGTGCCAGCAGTTCATGGGTAGCGGGGGGGTACAATGAGCAGTTCTTC
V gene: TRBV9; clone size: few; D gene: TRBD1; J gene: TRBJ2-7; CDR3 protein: CASSVGDRADYEQYF; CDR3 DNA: TGTGCCAGCAGCGTAGGGGACAGGGCGGACTACGAGCAGTACTTC
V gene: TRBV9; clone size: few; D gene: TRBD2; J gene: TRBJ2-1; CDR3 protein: CASSVGRPGLAGPSSYNEQFF; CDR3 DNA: TGTGCCAGCAGCGTAGGGAGACCGGGACTAGCGGGCCCAAGCTCCTACAATGAGCAGTTCTTC
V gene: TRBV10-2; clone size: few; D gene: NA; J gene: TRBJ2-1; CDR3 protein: CASRRGGGRFGSYNEQFF; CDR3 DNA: TGCGCCAGCAGGCGTGGCGGGGGCCGCTTCGGCTCCTACAATGAGCAGTTCTTC
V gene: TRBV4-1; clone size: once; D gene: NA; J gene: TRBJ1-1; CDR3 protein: CASSHKGRNTEAFF; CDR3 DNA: TGCGCCAGCAGCCATAAAGGGAGGAACACTGAAGCTTTCTTT
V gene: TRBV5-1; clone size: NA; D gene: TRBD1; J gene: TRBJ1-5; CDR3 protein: CASSTTGVDQPQHF; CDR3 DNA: TGCGCCAGCAGCACGACAGGGGTAGATCAGCCCCAGCATTTT
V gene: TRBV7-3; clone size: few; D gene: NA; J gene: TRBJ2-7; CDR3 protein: CASSPPQGLNEQYF; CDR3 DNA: TGTGCCAGCAGCCCCCCCCAGGGCTTGAACGAGCAGTACTTC
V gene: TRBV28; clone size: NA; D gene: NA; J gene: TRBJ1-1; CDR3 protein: CASSLAGDMNTEAFF; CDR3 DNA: TGTGCCAGCAGTTTGGCAGGGGACATGAACACTGAAGCTTTCTTT
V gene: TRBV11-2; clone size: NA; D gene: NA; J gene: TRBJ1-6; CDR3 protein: CASSSIPGHRNSPLHF; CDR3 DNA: TGTGCCAGCAGTTCGATCCCGGGACACAGAAATTCACCCCTCCACTTT
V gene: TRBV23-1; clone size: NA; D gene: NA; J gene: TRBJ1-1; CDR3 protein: CACGGTEAFF; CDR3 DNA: TGCGCCTGCGGGGGGACTGAAGCTTTCTTT
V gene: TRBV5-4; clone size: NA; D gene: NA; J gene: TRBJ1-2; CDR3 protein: CASSLANRVTDGYTF; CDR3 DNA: TGTGCCAGCAGCTTGGCCAACAGGGTAACCGATGGCTACACCTTC
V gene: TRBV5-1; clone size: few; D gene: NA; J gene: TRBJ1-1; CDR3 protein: CASSVSRTNTEAFF; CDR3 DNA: TGCGCCAGCAGCGTTAGTAGGACAAACACTGAAGCTTTCTTT
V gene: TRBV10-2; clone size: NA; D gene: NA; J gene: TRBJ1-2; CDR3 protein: CASSESWGDYGYTF; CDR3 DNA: TGCGCCAGCAGTGAGTCCTGGGGAGACTATGGCTACACCTTC
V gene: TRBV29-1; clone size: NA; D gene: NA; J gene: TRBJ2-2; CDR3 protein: CSVGGHGELFF; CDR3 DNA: TGCAGCGTTGGAGGGCACGGGGAGCTGTTCTTT
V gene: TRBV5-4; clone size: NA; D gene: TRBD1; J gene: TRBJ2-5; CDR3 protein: CASSHPGTAQETQYF; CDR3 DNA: TGTGCCAGCAGCCACCCCGGGACAGCCCAAGAGACCCAGTACTTC
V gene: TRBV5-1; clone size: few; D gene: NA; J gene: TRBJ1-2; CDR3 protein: CASSPTLNYGYTF; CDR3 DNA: TGCGCCAGCAGCCCGACACTGAACTATGGCTACACCTTC
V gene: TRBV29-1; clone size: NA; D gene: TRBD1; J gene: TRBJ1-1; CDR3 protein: CSVEGAQGTEAFF; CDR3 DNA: TGCAGCGTGGAGGGGGCGCAGGGCACTGAAGCTTTCTTT
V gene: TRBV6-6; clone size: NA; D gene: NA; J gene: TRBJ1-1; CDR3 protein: CASRSVRQGDTEAFF; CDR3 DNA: TGTGCCAGCAGATCAGTTCGTCAGGGCGACACTGAAGCTTTCTTT
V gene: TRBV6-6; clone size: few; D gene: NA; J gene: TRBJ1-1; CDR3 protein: CASSYPRGTEAFF; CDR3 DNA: TGTGCCAGCAGTTACCCCCGGGGGACTGAAGCTTTCTTT
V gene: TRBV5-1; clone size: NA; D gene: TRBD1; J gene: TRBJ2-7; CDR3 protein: CASSLGQRFNEQYF; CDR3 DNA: TGCGCCAGCAGTTTGGGACAGCGTTTTAACGAGCAGTACTTC
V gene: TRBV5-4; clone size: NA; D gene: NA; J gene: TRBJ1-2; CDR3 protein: CASSPTGSGYGYTF; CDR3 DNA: TGTGCCAGCAGCCCTACGGGCAGCGGGTATGGCTACACCTTC
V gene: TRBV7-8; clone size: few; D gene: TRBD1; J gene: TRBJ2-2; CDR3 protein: CASSLVSGGGTGELFF; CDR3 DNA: TGTGCCAGCAGCTTAGTGTCAGGGGGCGGCACCGGGGAGCTGTTTTTT
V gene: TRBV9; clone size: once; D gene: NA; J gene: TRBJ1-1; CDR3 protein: CASSVVHLNTEAFF; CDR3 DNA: TGTGCCAGCAGCGTAGTACACCTGAACACTGAAGCTTTCTTT
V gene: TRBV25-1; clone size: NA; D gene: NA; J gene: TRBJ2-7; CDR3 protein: CASSVHNEQYF; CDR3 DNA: TGTGCCAGCAGTGTTCACAACGAGCAGTACTTC
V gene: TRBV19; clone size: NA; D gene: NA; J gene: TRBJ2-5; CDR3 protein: CASSIRQGLGETQYF; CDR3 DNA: TGTGCCAGTAGTATTAGACAGGGACTGGGGGAGACCCAGTACTTC
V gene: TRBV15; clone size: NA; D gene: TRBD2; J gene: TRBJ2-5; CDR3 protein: CATSRGSGGPGETQYF; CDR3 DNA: TGTGCCACCAGCCGCGGTAGCGGGGGGCCTGGAGAGACCCAGTACTTC
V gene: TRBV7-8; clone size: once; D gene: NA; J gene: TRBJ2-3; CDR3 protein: CASSSRPASTDTQYF; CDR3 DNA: TGTGCCAGCAGTTCCAGGCCGGCTAGCACAGATACGCAGTATTTT
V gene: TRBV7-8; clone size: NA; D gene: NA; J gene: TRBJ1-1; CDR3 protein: CASSASGGLTEAFF; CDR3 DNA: TGTGCCAGCAGCGCCTCGGGTGGACTAACTGAAGCTTTCTTT